The sequence of this T cell receptor beta chain was determined in a study of CXCR3-negative and CXCR3-positive naive CD8 T cells. Germline lookup yields CDR1 DFQATT and CDR2 SNEGSKA (reference sequence). This CDR3 has 18 amino acids. With regard to this clonotype: What it binds is unknown.

The authors prepared UMI-labeled TRB cDNA libraries by 5' RACE. TCRdb reanalyzed the 5' RACE reads and collapses them to one entry per CDR3 protein, without DNA. The listing records tens of thousands of distinct CDR3 sequences. Findings of the study overall: Both of the naive subsets showed about the same high diversity, but memory CD8+ cells had much less. CXCR3-negative naive cells had less hydrophobic TRB CDR3s than did CXCR3-positive naive cells. Naive CXCR3-positive and CXCR3-negative cells shared TRBV-TRBJ usage; memory cells diverged.

V usage is TRBV20-1 and J usage is TRBJ2-1; TCRdb lists TRBD1, though no DNA is available to test this call. Sequencing used naive CXCR3+ CD8+ T cells from blood. Subset noted: CD45RO-CCR7+CD27+CD95- naive CD8+ T cells expressing CXCR3 (TNR3+). This TCR derives from a human donor in good health. Some clones in this sample may be carry-over from other donors' samples. CDR3 sequence reads: CSARGAIWTEVAYNEQFF.